This entry lists 24 T cell receptor beta chains sequenced from one sample in a study of blood T cell repertoires in COVID-19. Produced via immunoSEQ multiplex PCR; TCRdb's table is partial and in-frame only. The sample shows roughly 100,000 clones, approximately 86% of them seen only once. Input material: peripheral blood. These TCRs come from a woman aged 45-59 years with COVID-19, enrolled during active disease.

The chain links TRBV9 to TRBJ2-3; TRBD1 is a possible D gene (5 bases). This CDR3 is 13 amino acids long. V gave up 3 bases and J gave up 2 bases, with 7 bases separating them. Per germline, CDR1 SGDLS and CDR2 YYNGEE. This CDR3 reads CASSDRNTDTQYF. The CDR3 bases are TGTGCCAGCAGCGACAGGAACACAGATACGCAGTATTTT.

The chain has TRBV5-1 and TRBJ2-7, with 7 bases matching TRBD1. With V trimmed by 0 bases and J by 2 bases, 8 bases remained unmatched. Per the germline V gene, CDR1 is SGHRS and CDR2 is YFSETQ. The CDR3 length is 16 residues. As DNA, the CDR3 is TGCGCCAGCAGCTTGGCAATCGGACAGGTACCCTACGAGCAGTACTTC. It specifies CASSLAIGQVPYEQYF.

The chain uses TRBV28 and TRBJ2-1, with 15 bases lining up with TRBD2. Germline V gene data show CDR1 as MDHEN and CDR2 as SYDVKM. Germline trimming cut 3 bases from V and 7 bases from J; bases unmatched to any gene: 4. This CDR3 has 16 residues. CDR3 DNA sequence: TGTGCCAGCAGTTTGATCGGACTAGCGGGGGGGAATGAGCAGTTCTTC. This translates into CASSLIGLAGGNEQFF.

J is TRBJ1-6 and V is TRBV4-2; TRBD1 matches 8 bases. The CDR3 runs 16 residues. Germline trimming cut 4 bases from V and 1 base from J; bases unmatched to any gene: 3. Germline V CDR1 and CDR2: LGHNA, YNFKEQ. The CDR3 spells CASSPDRASYNSPLHF. The CDR3 DNA is TGTGCCAGCAGCCCGGACAGGGCATCCTATAATTCACCCCTCCACTTT.

V gene TRBV6-5 combines with J gene TRBJ2-7; 7 positions match TRBD1. Trimming cost V 6 bases and J 3 bases; bases outside gene matches: 11. Germline V CDR1 and CDR2: MNHEY, SVGAGI. The CDR3 totals 15 residues. CDR3 sequence (DNA): TGTGCCAGCAGGACTCCGGGACAGACCAACTACGAGCAGTACTTC. Protein product: CASRTPGQTNYEQYF.

The V and J genes are TRBV7-9 and TRBJ1-3, with D unclear. CDR1 and CDR2 from the germline V gene are SEHNR and FQNEAQ (reference sequence). This CDR3 is built from 15 residues. V lost 4 bases and J 5 bases, leaving 15 bases between the germline ends. CDR3 DNA: TGTGCCAGCAGCTCCCATCTGCGGCAGAGAAACACCATATATTTT. This gives the protein CASSSHLRQRNTIYF.

V and J are TRBV13 and TRBJ2-4, with 10 positions matching TRBD2. From germline, CDR1 is PRHDT and CDR2 FYEKMQ (reference sequence). The CDR3 covers 17 residues. V dropped 2 bases and J dropped 3; count of bases not matched to a gene: 7. The CDR3 region has the DNA TGTGCCAGCAGCTTACTAGCGGGGGTGGGTGGCAAAAACATTCAGTACTTC. This translates into CASSLLAGVGGKNIQYF. Full variable domain (outside the CDR3, taken from reference TRBV13 and TRBJ2-4): AAGVIQSPRHLIKEKRETATLKCYPIPRHDTVYWYQQGPGQDPQFLISFYEKMQSDKGSIPDRFSAQQFSDYHSELNMSSLELGDSALYFCASSLLAGVGGKNIQYFGAGTRLSVL.

The V call is TRBV6-5, the J call TRBJ2-5; D is unresolved. Per the germline V gene, CDR1 is MNHEY and CDR2 is SVGAGI. The CDR3 has 13 residues. Trimming left V 4 bases short and J 2 bases short, with 8 bases between. The CDR3 DNA reads as TGTGCCAGCAGTTCTAGAACGCAAGAGACCCAGTACTTC. This translates into CASSSRTQETQYF.

This sequence joins TRBV27 and TRBJ2-7; 8 bases match TRBD1. Germline values: CDR1 MNHEY, CDR2 SMNVEV (reference sequence). The CDR3 length is 14 residues. V lost 3 bases and J lost 5; bases outside the gene matches: 6. The CDR3 is CASSFQGATHEQYF. CDR3 nucleotides: TGTGCCAGCAGTTTCCAGGGGGCTACCCACGAGCAGTACTTC.

In this sample, this clone turned up once. This sequence joins TRBV20-1 and TRBJ2-3, with TRBD1 matching over 12 bases. There are 17 residues in the CDR3. Trimming cost V 3 bases and J 3 bases; bases outside gene matches: 10. Germline values: CDR1 DFQATT, CDR2 SNEGSKA (reference sequence). CDR3 coding DNA: TGCAGTGCTAGTAAGCCGGGACAGGGGGCGAGTACAGATACGCAGTATTTT. Residues: CSASKPGQGASTDTQYF.

This chain uses TRBV7-6 with TRBJ2-7; 7 bases line up with TRBD1. Germline V gene sequence: CDR1 SGHVS, CDR2 FNYEAQ. The CDR3 runs to 13 residues. Trimming at V came to 3 bases and at J to 9 bases, leaving 8 bases not matched to a gene. Here the CDR3 DNA reads TGTGCCAGCAGCTTGAACAGGGGCATGGTGCAGTACTTC. It is translated as CASSLNRGMVQYF. The full variable domain, in which reference TRBV7-6 and TRBJ2-7 provide the parts outside the CDR3, is GAGVSQSPRYKVTKRGQDVALRCDPISGHVSLYWYRQALGQGPEFLTYFNYEAQQDKSGLPNDRFSAERPEGSISTLTIQRTEQRDSAMYRCASSLNRGMVQYFGPGTRLTVT.

The table lists this clone with a few counts. CDR3 residues: CASKGQLRYTF. Written as DNA, the CDR3 is TGTGCCAGCAAAGGACAGCTCCGGTACACCTTC. The chain couples TRBV5-4 to TRBJ1-2; D may be TRBD1 (6 bases). The CDR3 is 11 amino acids. Trimming took off 6 bases at V and 11 bases at J, with 14 bases between the two ends. CDR1 is SGHNT, CDR2 YYREEE, per germline (reference sequence).

This chain connects TRBV7-3 to TRBJ2-7; D not resolved. The V end was cut by 9 bases, the J end by 2 bases, with 8 bases between. The CDR3 has 11 residues. Germline V gives CDR1 SGHTA, CDR2 FQGTGA. CDR3 nucleotides: TGTGCCAGGGCCGATCCCTACGAGCAGTACTTC. It encodes CARADPYEQYF.

This sequence joins TRBV30 and TRBJ1-5; D perhaps matches TRBD1 (6 bases). Germline V gene sequence: CDR1 GTSNPN, CDR2 SVGIG (reference sequence). The CDR3 extends over 12 amino acids. The V and J ends lost 5 bases and 7 bases respectively, with 12 bases between them. CDR3 sequence reads: CAWGAGAQPQHF. As DNA, the CDR3 is TGTGCCTGGGGGGCAGGGGCGCAGCCCCAGCATTTT.

The rearrangement links TRBV18 to TRBJ2-7; TRBD1 agrees at 10 bases. CDR1 and CDR2 from the germline V gene are KGHSH and LQKENI. The CDR3 sequence is 16 residues long. Losses at the gene ends were 6 bases for V and 5 bases for J; bases not matched to a gene: 13. CDR3 sequence (DNA): TGTGCCAGCTCGCCCAGAGGGACAGGGGCGTCCAACGAGCAGTACTTC. Its protein is CASSPRGTGASNEQYF.

This clone was seen a single time. The chain recombines TRBV11-2 with TRBJ2-5; D possibly corresponds to TRBD2 (6 bases). Trimming left V 1 base short and J 2 bases short, with 11 bases between. The CDR3 runs 15 residues. The germline CDR1 and CDR2 sequences are SGHAT and FQNNGV. CDR3 bases: TGTGCCAGCAGCTTAGTGTGGGGGGAACAAGAGACCCAGTACTTC. As protein: CASSLVWGEQETQYF.

The chain joins TRBV9 to TRBJ2-1; D is possibly TRBD2 (5 bases). The germline gives CDR1 SGDLS, CDR2 YYNGEE. This CDR3 region has 15 residues. Trimming pared 4 bases from V and 0 bases from J, leaving 11 bases between. The CDR3 DNA follows: TGTGCCAGCAGCCCGGAAGGGAGCTCCTACAATGAGCAGTTCTTC. Its protein is CASSPEGSSYNEQFF.

Note on this clone: An end of the junction differs from the germline gene, which may be a read error. This chain uses TRBV10-2 with TRBJ2-7; no clear D. The CDR3 loop spans 12 amino acids. Germline CDR1 and CDR2: WSHSY and SAAADI. DNA for the CDR3: TGCGCCAGCAGTGATTACTCCCACGAGCAGTACTTC. Translating gives CASSDYSHEQYF.

The V call is TRBV6-2 or TRBV6-3, the J call TRBJ1-2, with TRBD1 matching 8 bases. The V gene's germline CDR1 is MNHEY and CDR2 SVGEGT. Germline trimming cut 0 bases from V and 7 bases from J; bases unmatched to any gene: 13. The CDR3 consists of 17 residues. Here the CDR3 DNA reads TGTGCCAGCAGTTACTCCCCCCGCGGACAGGGTAAGAGTGGCTACACCTTC. This codes for CASSYSPRGQGKSGYTF.

J is TRBJ1-2 and V is TRBV19, with a weak D call TRBD1 (6 bases). The germline gives CDR1 LNHDA, CDR2 SQIVND (reference sequence). This CDR3 contains 14 residues. With 5 bases removed from V and 2 bases from J, the gap between germline ends came to 12 bases. In DNA form, the CDR3 reads TGTGCCAGTAGTCCGGGGACAACAAACTATGGCTACACCTTC. Translation gives CASSPGTTNYGYTF.

The gene calls are TRBV10-3 and TRBJ1-2; 10 bases fit TRBD1. The CDR3 sequence is 15 residues long. J was trimmed by 4 bases and V by 5 bases; bases with no gene match: 7. CDR1 and CDR2 (germline): ENHRY, SYGVKD. The CDR3 DNA reads as TGTGCCATCAGTAACCCGGGACAGGGGCTCTATGGCTACACCTTC. Its translation is CAISNPGQGLYGYTF.

The V and J genes are TRBV6-5 and TRBJ1-2; 7 nucleotides line up with TRBD1. There are 13 residues in the CDR3. Trimming at V came to 6 bases and at J to 7 bases, leaving 8 bases not matched to a gene. Per the germline V gene, CDR1 is MNHEY and CDR2 is SVGAGI. The CDR3 region has the DNA TGTGCCAGCAGAACGGGGGACAGTCTTGGCTACACCTTC. It is translated as CASRTGDSLGYTF.

The V and J genes are TRBV2 and TRBJ1-5; 9 bases align to TRBD1. Germline V lookup: CDR1 SNHLY, CDR2 FYNNEI. The length of the CDR3 is 15 residues. V was pared by 4 bases and J by 7 bases, with 8 bases of the junction left unmatched. CDR3 nucleotides: TGTGCCAGCAGTGGGCAGGACAGGGGATGGCAGCCCCAGCATTTT. This encodes CASSGQDRGWQPQHF.

This clone came up a few times. The chain uses TRBV7-2 and TRBJ2-7; tentatively, D is TRBD1 (5 bases). Germline V gene lookup returns CDR1 SGHTA and CDR2 FQGNSA. V was clipped by 1 base and J by 4 bases, with 11 bases between them. The CDR3 has 14 amino acids. CDR3 sequence reads: CASSLGPGNYEQYF. In DNA form, the CDR3 reads TGTGCCAGCAGCTTAGGGCCAGGGAATTACGAGCAGTACTTC.